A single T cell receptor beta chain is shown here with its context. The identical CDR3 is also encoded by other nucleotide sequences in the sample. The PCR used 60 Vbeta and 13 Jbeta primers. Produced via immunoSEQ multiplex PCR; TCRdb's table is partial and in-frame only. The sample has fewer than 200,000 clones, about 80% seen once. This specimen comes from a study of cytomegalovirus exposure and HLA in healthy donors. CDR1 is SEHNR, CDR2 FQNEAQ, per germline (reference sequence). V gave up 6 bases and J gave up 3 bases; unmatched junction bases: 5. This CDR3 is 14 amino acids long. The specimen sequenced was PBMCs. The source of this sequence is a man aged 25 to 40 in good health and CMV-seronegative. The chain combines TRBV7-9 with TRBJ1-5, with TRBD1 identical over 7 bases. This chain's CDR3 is CASSPTGPNQPQHF. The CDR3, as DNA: TGTGCCAGCAGTCCGACAGGGCCCAATCAGCCCCAGCATTTT.